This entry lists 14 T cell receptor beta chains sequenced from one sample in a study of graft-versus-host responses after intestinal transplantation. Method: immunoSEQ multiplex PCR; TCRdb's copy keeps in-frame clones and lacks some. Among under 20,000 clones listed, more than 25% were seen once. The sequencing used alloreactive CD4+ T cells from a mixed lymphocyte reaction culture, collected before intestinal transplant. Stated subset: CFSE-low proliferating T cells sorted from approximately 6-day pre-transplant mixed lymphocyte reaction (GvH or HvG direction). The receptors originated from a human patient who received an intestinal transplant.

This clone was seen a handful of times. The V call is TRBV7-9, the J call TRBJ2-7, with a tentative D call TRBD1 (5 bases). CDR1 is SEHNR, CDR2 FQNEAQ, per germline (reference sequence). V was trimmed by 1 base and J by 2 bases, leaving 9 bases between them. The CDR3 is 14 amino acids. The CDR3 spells CASSLDLRAYEQYF. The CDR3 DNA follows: TGTGCCAGCAGCTTAGATCTCAGGGCCTACGAGCAGTACTTC.

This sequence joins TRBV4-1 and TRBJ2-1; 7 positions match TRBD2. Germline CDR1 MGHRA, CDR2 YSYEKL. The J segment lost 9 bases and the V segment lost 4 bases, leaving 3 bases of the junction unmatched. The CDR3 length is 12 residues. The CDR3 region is CASSPLAGEQFF. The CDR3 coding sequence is TGCGCCAGCAGCCCGTTAGCGGGTGAGCAGTTCTTC.

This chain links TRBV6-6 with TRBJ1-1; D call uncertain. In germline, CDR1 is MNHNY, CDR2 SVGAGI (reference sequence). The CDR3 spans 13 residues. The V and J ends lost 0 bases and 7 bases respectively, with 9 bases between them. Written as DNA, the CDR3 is TGTGCCAGCAGTTACTCCTTGGGCTTTGAAGCTTTCTTT. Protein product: CASSYSLGFEAFF.

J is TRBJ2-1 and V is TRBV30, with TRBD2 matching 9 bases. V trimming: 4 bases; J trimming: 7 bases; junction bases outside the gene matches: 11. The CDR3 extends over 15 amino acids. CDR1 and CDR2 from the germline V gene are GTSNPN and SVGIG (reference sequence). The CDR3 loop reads CAWKALAGSRNEQFF. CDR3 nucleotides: TGTGCCTGGAAGGCTCTAGCGGGGAGTCGAAATGAGCAGTTCTTC.

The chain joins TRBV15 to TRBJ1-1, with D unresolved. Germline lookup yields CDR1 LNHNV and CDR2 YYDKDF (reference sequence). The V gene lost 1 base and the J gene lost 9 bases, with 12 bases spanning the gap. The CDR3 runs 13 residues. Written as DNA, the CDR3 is TGTGCCACCAGCAGAGGTCTGGGTGGGAAAGCTTTCTTT. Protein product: CATSRGLGGKAFF.

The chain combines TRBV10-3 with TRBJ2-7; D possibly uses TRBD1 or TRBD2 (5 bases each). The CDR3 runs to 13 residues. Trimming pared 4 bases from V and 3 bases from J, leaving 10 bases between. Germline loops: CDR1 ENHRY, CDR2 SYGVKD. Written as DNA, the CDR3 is TGTGCCATCAGTGCCGACAGCGGCTACGAGCAGTACTTC. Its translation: CAISADSGYEQYF.

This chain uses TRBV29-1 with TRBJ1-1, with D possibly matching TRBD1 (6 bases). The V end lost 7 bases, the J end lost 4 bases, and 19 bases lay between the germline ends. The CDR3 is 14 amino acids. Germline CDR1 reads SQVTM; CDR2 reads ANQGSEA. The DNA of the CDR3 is TGCAGCGCCGCGCCCCGGGACATGGGCACTGAAGCTTTCTTT. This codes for CSAAPRDMGTEAFF.

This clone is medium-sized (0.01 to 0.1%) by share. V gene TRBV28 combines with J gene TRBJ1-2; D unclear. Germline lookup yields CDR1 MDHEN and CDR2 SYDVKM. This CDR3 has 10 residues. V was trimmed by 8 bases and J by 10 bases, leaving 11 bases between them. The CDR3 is CASGFGLYTF. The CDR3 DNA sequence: TGTGCCAGCGGGTTCGGGCTCTACACCTTC.

In DNA form, the CDR3 reads TGTGCCAGCAGCGTGGACAGGGAGCATTTCTATGGCTACACCTTC. Translation gives CASSVDREHFYGYTF. The V gene is TRBV2, the J gene TRBJ1-2; 8 positions agree with TRBD1. CDR3 size: 15 residues. CDR1 is SNHLY, CDR2 FYNNEI, per germline. V shed 6 bases, J shed 4 bases, and the junction held 10 bases outside the gene matches.

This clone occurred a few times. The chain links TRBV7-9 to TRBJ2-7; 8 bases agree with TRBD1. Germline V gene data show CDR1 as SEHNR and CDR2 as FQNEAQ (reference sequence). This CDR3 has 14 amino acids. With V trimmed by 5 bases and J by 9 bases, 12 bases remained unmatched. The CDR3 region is CASSDTDRDDRQYF. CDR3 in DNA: TGTGCCAGCAGCGATACGGACAGGGATGATCGGCAGTACTTC.

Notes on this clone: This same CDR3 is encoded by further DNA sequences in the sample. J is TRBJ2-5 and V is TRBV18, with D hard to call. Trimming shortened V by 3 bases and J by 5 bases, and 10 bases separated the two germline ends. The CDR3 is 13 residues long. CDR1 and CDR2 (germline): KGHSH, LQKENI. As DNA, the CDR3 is TGTGCCAGCTCACCCCTGGCTGGGGAGACCCAGTACTTC. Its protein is CASSPLAGETQYF. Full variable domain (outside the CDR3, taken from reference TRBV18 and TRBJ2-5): NAGVMQNPRHLVRRRGQEARLRCSPMKGHSHVYWYRQLPEEGLKFMVYLQKENIIDESGMPKERFSAEFPKEGPSILRIQQVVRGDSAAYFCASSPLAGETQYFGPGTRLLVL.

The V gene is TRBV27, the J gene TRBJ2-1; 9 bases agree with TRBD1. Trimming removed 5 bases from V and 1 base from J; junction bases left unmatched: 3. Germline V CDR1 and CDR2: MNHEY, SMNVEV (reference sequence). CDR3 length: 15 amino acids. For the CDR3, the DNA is TGTGCCAGCAGTAGTGACAGGGGGTCCTACAATGAGCAGTTCTTC. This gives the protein CASSSDRGSYNEQFF.

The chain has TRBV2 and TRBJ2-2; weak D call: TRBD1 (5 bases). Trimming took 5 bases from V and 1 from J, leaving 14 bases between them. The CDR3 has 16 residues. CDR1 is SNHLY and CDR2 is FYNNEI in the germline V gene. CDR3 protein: CASSLQGVENTGELFF. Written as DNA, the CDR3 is TGTGCCAGCAGTCTCCAAGGGGTGGAGAACACCGGGGAGCTGTTTTTT.

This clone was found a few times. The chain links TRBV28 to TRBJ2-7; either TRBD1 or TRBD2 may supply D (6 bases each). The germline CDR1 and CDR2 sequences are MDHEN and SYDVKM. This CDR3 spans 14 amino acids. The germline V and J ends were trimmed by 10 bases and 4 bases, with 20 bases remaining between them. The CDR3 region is CAINGGGKSYEQYF. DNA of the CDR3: TGTGCCATCAACGGGGGCGGAAAATCATACGAGCAGTACTTC.